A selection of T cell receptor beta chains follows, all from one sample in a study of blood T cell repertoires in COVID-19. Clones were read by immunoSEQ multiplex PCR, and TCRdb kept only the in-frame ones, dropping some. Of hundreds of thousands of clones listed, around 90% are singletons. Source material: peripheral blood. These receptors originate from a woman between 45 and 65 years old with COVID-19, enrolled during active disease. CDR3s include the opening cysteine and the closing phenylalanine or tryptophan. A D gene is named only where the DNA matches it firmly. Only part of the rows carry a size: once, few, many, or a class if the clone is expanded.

cdr3_aa: CASSYPADTQYF
cdr3_nt: TGTGCCAGCAGCTATCCCGCAGATACGCAGTATTTT
d_call: .
j_call: TRBJ2-3
clone_size: .
v_call: TRBV7-9

cdr3_aa: CASSDRREGGYTF
cdr3_nt: TGTGCCAGCAGCGACCGACGGGAGGGTGGCTACACCTTC
d_call: .
j_call: TRBJ1-2
clone_size: few
v_call: TRBV2

cdr3_aa: CSASPTGLLTRYGYTF
cdr3_nt: TGCAGTGCTAGTCCGACAGGACTCCTAACACGCTATGGCTACACCTTC
d_call: .
j_call: TRBJ1-2
clone_size: .
v_call: TRBV20-1

cdr3_aa: CASSESGAQGAEAFF
cdr3_nt: TGCGCCAGCAGTGAGTCAGGGGCCCAGGGGGCTGAAGCTTTCTTT
d_call: TRBD1
j_call: TRBJ1-1
clone_size: .
v_call: TRBV10-1

cdr3_aa: CAWGKGAPGRGNTIYF
cdr3_nt: TGTGCCTGGGGTAAGGGGGCTCCAGGCAGAGGAAACACCATATATTTT
d_call: TRBD1
j_call: TRBJ1-3
clone_size: .
v_call: TRBV30

cdr3_aa: CASSLTPPGGANCCDTF
cdr3_nt: TGTGCCAGCTCACTGACGCCGCCAGGGGGCGCCAACTGTTGCGACACCTTC
d_call: TRBD1
j_call: TRBJ1-2
clone_size: .
v_call: TRBV18

cdr3_aa: CASIRAPGAFF
cdr3_nt: TGCGCCAGCATTAGAGCCCCAGGAGCTTTCTTT
d_call: .
j_call: TRBJ1-1
clone_size: .
v_call: TRBV10-2

cdr3_aa: CASSQDLLNNEQFF
cdr3_nt: TGTGCCAGCAGCCAAGATTTGCTAAACAATGAGCAGTTCTTC
d_call: .
j_call: TRBJ2-1
clone_size: .
v_call: TRBV3-1/TRBV3-2

cdr3_aa: CAWSVFTGGLMLLSYNEQFF
cdr3_nt: TGTGCCTGGAGTGTATTTACTGGTGGACTGATGCTCCTGTCCTACAATGAGCAGTTCTTC
d_call: .
j_call: TRBJ2-1
clone_size: .
v_call: TRBV30

cdr3_aa: CAWSTGGVYNEQFF
cdr3_nt: TGTGCCTGGAGCACAGGGGGAGTTTACAATGAGCAGTTCTTC
d_call: TRBD1
j_call: TRBJ2-1
clone_size: .
v_call: TRBV30

cdr3_aa: CASSLRDSPLHF
cdr3_nt: TGTGCCAGCAGCCTAAGAGATTCACCCCTCCACTTT
d_call: .
j_call: TRBJ1-6
clone_size: .
v_call: TRBV7-6

cdr3_aa: CASRAFGTSGPQETQYF
cdr3_nt: TGTGCCAGCAGAGCCTTCGGGACTAGCGGGCCACAAGAGACCCAGTACTTC
d_call: TRBD2
j_call: TRBJ2-5
clone_size: .
v_call: TRBV2

cdr3_aa: CASSLDFITDTQYF
cdr3_nt: TGTGCCAGCAGCTTGGACTTCATCACAGATACGCAGTATTTT
d_call: .
j_call: TRBJ2-3
clone_size: .
v_call: TRBV5-5

cdr3_aa: CASSGRQPNTGELFF
cdr3_nt: TGTGCCAGCAGCGGACGACAGCCAAACACCGGGGAGCTGTTTTTT
d_call: .
j_call: TRBJ2-2
clone_size: .
v_call: TRBV9

cdr3_aa: CASTGVYDTEAFF
cdr3_nt: TGTGCCAGCACGGGGGTCTATGACACTGAAGCTTTCTTT
d_call: .
j_call: TRBJ1-1
clone_size: .
v_call: TRBV9

cdr3_aa: CASGNRETWDGYTF
cdr3_nt: TGTGCCAGCGGAAACAGGGAAACATGGGATGGCTACACCTTC
d_call: .
j_call: TRBJ1-2
clone_size: .
v_call: TRBV27